Shown below are 10 T cell receptor beta chains from a single sample sequenced in a study of blood T cell repertoires in COVID-19. Clones were sequenced by immunoSEQ multiplex PCR, and TCRdb holds only the in-frame ones, with some missing. The data contain about 92,000 clones, around nine tenths of them seen just once; the ten biggest clones take up around 16%. The specimen sequenced was peripheral blood. The receptors stem from an older woman with COVID-19, enrolled during active disease.

The chain couples TRBV19 to TRBJ2-3, with TRBD2 matching over 14 bases. CDR1 and CDR2 (germline): LNHDA, SQIVND (reference sequence). This CDR3 spans 16 amino acids. With V trimmed by 7 bases and J by 5 bases, 8 bases remained unmatched. The CDR3 nucleotides are TGTGCCAGTACCTCAGGTGGGACTAGCGGGGGAGATACGCAGTATTTT. This translates into CASTSGGTSGGDTQYF.

This clone appeared once. The rearrangement uses TRBV2 and TRBJ2-2; D is uncertain. V lost 2 bases, J lost 7 bases, and 8 bases lay in between. The V gene's germline CDR1 is SNHLY and CDR2 FYNNEI. This CDR3 region has 13 residues. The CDR3 DNA sequence: TGTGCCAGCAGTGAATTAAAGCACGGGGAGCTGTTTTTT. Residues: CASSELKHGELFF.

The DNA of the CDR3 is TGTGCCAGCAGCAACAGGAGATCTCGGCAGTTCTTC. This sequence encodes CASSNRRSRQFF. The chain uses TRBV7-9 and TRBJ2-1; D possibly corresponds to TRBD1 (5 bases). The CDR3 covers 12 residues. Germline-derived CDR1 and CDR2 are SEHNR and FQNEAQ (reference sequence). The V end was cut by 5 bases, the J end by 12 bases, with 14 bases between.

The genes are TRBV4-2 and TRBJ1-5; D is undetermined. V lost 3 bases, J lost 2 bases, and 8 bases lay in between. The germline V gene has CDR1 LGHNA and CDR2 YNFKEQ. This CDR3 region has 14 residues. The CDR3 here is CASSHGGGNQPQHF. In DNA form, the CDR3 reads TGTGCCAGCAGCCATGGTGGAGGCAATCAGCCCCAGCATTTT.

This chain connects TRBV28 to TRBJ1-2; possible D gene TRBD1, 5 bases. The CDR3 contains 14 residues. V lost 7 bases and J lost 5, with 17 bases in between. Germline CDR1 and CDR2: MDHEN and SYDVKM. The CDR3 spells CASNQGAAPYGYTF. CDR3 DNA sequence: TGTGCCAGCAACCAAGGGGCGGCACCTTATGGCTACACCTTC.

The chain couples TRBV5-1 to TRBJ2-5; tentative D call: TRBD1 (5 bases). The V end was cut by 4 bases, the J end by 0 bases, with 16 bases between. Looked up from germline, CDR1 is SGHRS and CDR2 is YFSETQ. CDR3 size: 16 residues. CDR3 amino acids: CASSIRQTPNQETQYF. Written as DNA, the CDR3 is TGCGCCAGCAGCATACGACAGACGCCAAACCAAGAGACCCAGTACTTC.

V gene TRBV29-1 combines with J gene TRBJ2-3; D not certain. Per germline, CDR1 SQVTM and CDR2 ANQGSEA. The ends were cut back, 3 bases at V and 0 bases at J, with 13 bases in the middle. CDR3 length equals 15 residues. The CDR3 DNA is TGCAGCGTTGATTTTCGGCAGGCCAGCACAGATACGCAGTATTTT. This sequence encodes CSVDFRQASTDTQYF.

This clone was recorded a few times. This chain joins TRBV6-2 or TRBV6-3 and TRBJ2-3, with 7 positions matching TRBD2. The CDR3 runs to 16 residues. Germline V gene sequence: CDR1 MNHEY, CDR2 SVGEGT. V shed 2 bases, J shed 4 bases, and the junction held 9 bases outside the gene matches. In DNA form, the CDR3 reads TGTGCCAGCAGTTACGACATGCGGGGGTGGGCAGATACGCAGTATTTT. This codes for CASSYDMRGWADTQYF.

This clone was detected only once. This chain connects TRBV6-5 to TRBJ2-1; the D is unclear. This CDR3 has 12 amino acids. Trimming took 2 bases from V and 8 from J, leaving 7 bases between them. The germline gives CDR1 MNHEY, CDR2 SVGAGI. This chain's CDR3 is CASSYGRYEQFF. CDR3 coding DNA: TGTGCCAGCAGTTACGGGCGCTATGAGCAGTTCTTC.

The chain employs TRBV7-8 and TRBJ1-5, with 8 bases that match TRBD1. From germline, CDR1 is SGHVS and CDR2 FQNEAQ. The CDR3 covers 14 residues. With 3 bases clipped from V and 4 bases from J, the junction kept 2 bases outside the gene matches. This CDR3 is CASSFRDRNQPQHF. Here the CDR3 DNA reads TGTGCCAGCAGCTTCCGGGACAGGAATCAGCCCCAGCATTTT.